The rows below give T cell receptor beta chains drawn from one sample of a study of blood T cell repertoires in COVID-19. TCRdb keeps only in-frame clones here, not all; method: immunoSEQ multiplex PCR. Altogether 250,000 to 300,000 clones are present, approximately 91% being singletons, with the ten largest covering 0.65% to 0.95%. The material sequenced was peripheral blood. These receptors originate from a woman in her twenties or thirties with acute or convalescent COVID-19. CDR3s include the opening cysteine and the closing phenylalanine or tryptophan. The D gene is left open where the match is weak. Part of the rows lack a size; the others show once, few, many or a class for expanded clones.

v_call: TRBV5-4
clone_size: once
j_call: TRBJ1-2
d_call: TRBD1
cdr3_nt: TGTGCCAGCAGCGTCCGGGACAGCCTATATGGCTACACCTTC
cdr3_aa: CASSVRDSLYGYTF

v_call: TRBV7-2
clone_size: .
j_call: TRBJ1-6
d_call: .
cdr3_nt: TGTGCCAGCAGCTTAAGGGGTAACAGGGCGTACGGACTTAAGTCACCCCTCCACTTT
cdr3_aa: CASSLRGNRAYGLKSPLHF

v_call: TRBV19
clone_size: .
j_call: TRBJ2-5
d_call: TRBD1
cdr3_nt: TGTGCCAGTATGATGACAGGGCTCCAAGAGACCCAGTACTTC
cdr3_aa: CASMMTGLQETQYF

v_call: TRBV9
clone_size: .
j_call: TRBJ1-6
d_call: .
cdr3_nt: TGTGCCAGCAGTCAGTCAGGAAGCTCCTATAATTCACCCCTCCACTTT
cdr3_aa: CASSQSGSSYNSPLHF

v_call: TRBV9
clone_size: .
j_call: TRBJ2-1
d_call: TRBD2
cdr3_nt: TGTGCCAGCAGCGCCACTAGCGGGAGGGGATACTCCTACAATGAGCAGTTCTTC
cdr3_aa: CASSATSGRGYSYNEQFF

v_call: TRBV7-7
clone_size: .
j_call: TRBJ2-1
d_call: TRBD2
cdr3_nt: TGTGCTAGCAGCCGCGCCGCTAGCGGGAGGAACACCTACAATGAGCAGTTCTTC
cdr3_aa: CASSRAASGRNTYNEQFF

v_call: TRBV5-1
clone_size: many
j_call: TRBJ2-7
d_call: .
cdr3_nt: TGCGCCAGCAGCTTCCTAGCGAACTCCTACGAGCAGTACTTC
cdr3_aa: CASSFLANSYEQYF

v_call: TRBV9
clone_size: .
j_call: TRBJ2-2
d_call: TRBD2
cdr3_nt: TGTGCCAGCAGCGTAGGTGCGGGACTAGCGGGAGACACCGGGGAGCTGTTTTTT
cdr3_aa: CASSVGAGLAGDTGELFF

v_call: TRBV29-1
clone_size: .
j_call: TRBJ2-3
d_call: TRBD1
cdr3_nt: TGCAGCGTTGAAGATCGCGGGACAGGGAGTGGAGATACGCAGTATTTT
cdr3_aa: CSVEDRGTGSGDTQYF

v_call: TRBV4-2
clone_size: .
j_call: TRBJ1-4
d_call: TRBD1
cdr3_nt: TGTGCCAGCAGCCAAGAGGCTCCCCGCTTTCCGGGACAGGGGTTGGCAACTAATGAAAAACTGTTTTTT
cdr3_aa: CASSQEAPRFPGQGLATNEKLFF

v_call: TRBV4-2
clone_size: .
j_call: TRBJ2-7
d_call: TRBD2
cdr3_nt: TGTGCCAGCAGCCAAGATGATTGGGGGACTAGCGGGGAATACGAGCAGTACTTC
cdr3_aa: CASSQDDWGTSGEYEQYF

v_call: TRBV6-5
clone_size: few
j_call: TRBJ1-5
d_call: .
cdr3_nt: TGTGCCAGCAGTTCACAGGGATCTCAGCCCCAGCATTTT
cdr3_aa: CASSSQGSQPQHF

v_call: TRBV6-5
clone_size: .
j_call: TRBJ2-7
d_call: TRBD1
cdr3_nt: TGTGCCAGCAGAACCGGGACAGAAGTCTACGAGCAGTACTTC
cdr3_aa: CASRTGTEVYEQYF

v_call: TRBV5-8
clone_size: .
j_call: TRBJ2-2
d_call: .
cdr3_nt: TGTGCCACTCCGAACCGGGAATGGGCCACCGGGGAGCTGTTTTTT
cdr3_aa: CATPNREWATGELFF